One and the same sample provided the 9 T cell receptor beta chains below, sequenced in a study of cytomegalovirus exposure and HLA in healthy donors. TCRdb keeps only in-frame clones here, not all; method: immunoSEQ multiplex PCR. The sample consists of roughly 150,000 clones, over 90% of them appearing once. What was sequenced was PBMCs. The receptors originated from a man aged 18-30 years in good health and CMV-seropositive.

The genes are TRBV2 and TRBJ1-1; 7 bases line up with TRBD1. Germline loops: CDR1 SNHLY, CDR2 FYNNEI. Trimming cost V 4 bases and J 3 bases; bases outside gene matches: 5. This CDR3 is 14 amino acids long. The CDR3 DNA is TGTGCCAGCAGTGGGAGACAGGGAGACACTGAAGCTTTCTTT. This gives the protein CASSGRQGDTEAFF.

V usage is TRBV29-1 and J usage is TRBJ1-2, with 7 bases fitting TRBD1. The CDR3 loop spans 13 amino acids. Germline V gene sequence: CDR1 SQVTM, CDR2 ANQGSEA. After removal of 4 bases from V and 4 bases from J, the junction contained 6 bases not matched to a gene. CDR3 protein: CSVADRSVYGYTF. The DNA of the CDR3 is TGCAGCGTTGCGGACAGGTCCGTCTATGGCTACACCTTC.

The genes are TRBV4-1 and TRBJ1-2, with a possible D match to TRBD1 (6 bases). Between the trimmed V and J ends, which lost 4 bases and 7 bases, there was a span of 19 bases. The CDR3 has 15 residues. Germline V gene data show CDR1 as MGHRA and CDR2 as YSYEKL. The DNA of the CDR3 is TGCGCCAGCAGCCTCGTCTGGGCAGGGGAGGGTGGCTACACCTTC. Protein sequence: CASSLVWAGEGGYTF.

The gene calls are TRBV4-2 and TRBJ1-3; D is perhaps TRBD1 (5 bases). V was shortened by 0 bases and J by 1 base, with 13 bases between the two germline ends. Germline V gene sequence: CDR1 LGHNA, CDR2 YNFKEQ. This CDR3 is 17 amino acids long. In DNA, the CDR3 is TGTGCCAGCAGCCAAGATGTAAGGGGTTGGTCTGGAAACACCATATATTTT. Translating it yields CASSQDVRGWSGNTIYF.

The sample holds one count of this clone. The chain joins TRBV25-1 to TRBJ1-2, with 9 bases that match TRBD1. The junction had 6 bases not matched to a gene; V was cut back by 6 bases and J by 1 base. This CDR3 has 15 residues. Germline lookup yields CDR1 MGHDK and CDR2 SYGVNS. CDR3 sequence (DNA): TGTGCCAGCAGGGACAGGGGATTGCATAACTATGGCTACACCTTC. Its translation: CASRDRGLHNYGYTF.

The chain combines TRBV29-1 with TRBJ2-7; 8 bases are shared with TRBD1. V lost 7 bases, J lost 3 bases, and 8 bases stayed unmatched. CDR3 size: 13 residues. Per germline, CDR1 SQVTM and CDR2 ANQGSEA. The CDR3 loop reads CSAEADRDYEQYF. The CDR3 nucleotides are TGCAGCGCGGAGGCGGACAGGGACTACGAGCAGTACTTC.

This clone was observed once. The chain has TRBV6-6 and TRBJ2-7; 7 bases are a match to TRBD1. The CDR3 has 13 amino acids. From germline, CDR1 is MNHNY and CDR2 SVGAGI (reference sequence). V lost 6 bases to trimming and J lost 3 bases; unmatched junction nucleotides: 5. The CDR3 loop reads CASRRDRYYEQYF. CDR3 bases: TGTGCCAGCAGACGGGACAGATACTACGAGCAGTACTTC.

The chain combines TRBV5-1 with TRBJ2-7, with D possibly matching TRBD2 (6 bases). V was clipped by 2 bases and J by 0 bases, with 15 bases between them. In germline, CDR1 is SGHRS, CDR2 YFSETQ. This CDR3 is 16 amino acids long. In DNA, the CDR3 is TGCGCCAGCAGCTTCTCTGGCGGGGACGTCTCCTACGAGCAGTACTTC. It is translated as CASSFSGGDVSYEQYF.

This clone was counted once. For the CDR3, the DNA is TGCGCCATCCCGCCTCCTACTAGCGGGATTAGGGATACGCAGTATTTT. It encodes CAIPPPTSGIRDTQYF. The chain has TRBV5-1 and TRBJ2-3, with 10 nucleotides matching TRBD2. The CDR3 loop spans 16 amino acids. Trimming cost V 9 bases and J 6 bases; bases outside gene matches: 16. Germline assignment: CDR1 SGHRS and CDR2 YFSETQ.